The 23 T cell receptor beta chains below come from one sample, sequenced in a study of T cells in Graves' hyperthyroidism and ophthalmopathy. TCR beta CDR3 regions were amplified from RNA transcripts. RT-PCR in the first round (using the HTBI primer set) targeted the TCR CDR3. TCRdb independently ran MiXCR on the multiplex PCR reads; one entry per CDR3 protein. This sample has around 300,000 distinct CDR3 sequences; approximately 15% occur once, and the top ten carry 20% to 25%. Sequenced: blood. All receptors derive from a woman under 40 with Graves' hyperthyroidism.

This chain connects TRBV7-9 to TRBJ2-7; 8 nucleotides align to TRBD1. The CDR3 contains 14 residues. V lost 2 bases, J lost 3 bases, and 3 bases stayed unmatched. The germline V gene has CDR1 SEHNR and CDR2 FQNEAQ (reference sequence). For the CDR3, the DNA is TGTGCCAGCAGCTTACAGGGGGCGAGCTACGAGCAGTACTTC. Translation: CASSLQGASYEQYF.

This clonotype has a count of ten or more. The V gene is TRBV20-1, the J gene TRBJ2-3, with TRBD2 identical over 7 bases. The CDR3 is 15 amino acids. V gave up 3 bases and J gave up 1 base; unmatched junction bases: 7. The germline gives CDR1 DFQATT, CDR2 SNEGSKA (reference sequence). CDR3 bases: TGCAGTGCTAGGGGCGGGAGTCGTGGCACAGATACGCAGTATTTT. Translating gives CSARGGSRGTDTQYF.

In this sample, this clonotype turned up a few times. The CDR3 nucleotides are TGTGCCAGCAGCTTAGACGATGGCTATGGCTACACCTTC. It codes for CASSLDDGYGYTF. The rearrangement uses TRBV5-4 and TRBJ1-2; the D is unclear. There are 13 residues in the CDR3. Germline V lookup: CDR1 SGHNT, CDR2 YYREEE (reference sequence). With 2 bases removed from V and 4 bases from J, the gap between germline ends came to 9 bases. The full variable domain, completed using reference TRBV5-4 and TRBJ1-2, is ETGVTQSPTHLIKTRGQQVTLRCSSQSGHNTVSWYQQALGQGPQFIFQYYREEENGRGNFPPRFSGLQFPNYSSELNVNALELDDSALYLCASSLDDGYGYTFGSGTRLTVV.

This clonotype was seen many times. The chain uses TRBV12-3 or TRBV12-4 and TRBJ2-7; D not certain. Trimming took off 2 bases at V and 9 bases at J, with 14 bases between the two ends. The CDR3 has 13 residues. This chain's CDR3 is CASSLPQLVGQYF. The CDR3 coding sequence is TGTGCCAGCAGTTTACCCCAGCTGGTAGGGCAGTACTTC.

This clonotype was counted ten times or more. DNA of the CDR3: TGTGCCAGCACCTTGACTAGCGGGACTTCAAACTACGAGCAGTACTTC. Translated: CASTLTSGTSNYEQYF. J is TRBJ2-7 and V is TRBV28; 11 bases are shared with TRBD2. With 7 bases clipped from V and 3 bases from J, the junction kept 11 bases outside the gene matches. The CDR3 consists of 16 residues. Germline V gene sequence: CDR1 MDHEN, CDR2 SYDVKM.

The chain links TRBV9 to TRBJ2-1; D is undetermined. Germline CDR1 and CDR2: SGDLS and YYNGEE. CDR3 size: 13 residues. Trimming took off 1 base at V and 7 bases at J, with 9 bases between the two ends. This chain's CDR3 is CASSVLSDNEQFF. For the CDR3, the DNA is TGTGCCAGCAGCGTACTCTCGGATAATGAGCAGTTCTTC.

A few counts support this clonotype. This sequence may be a read error, since a much larger clone differs from it by one base. The chain recombines TRBV12-3 or TRBV12-4 with TRBJ2-3; weak D call: TRBD2 (5 bases). CDR3 length equals 13 residues. CDR3 in amino acids: CASSLGERDTQCF. CDR3 DNA sequence: TGTGCCAGCAGTTTAGGGGAGAGAGATACGCAGTGTTTT.

This clonotype was seen a handful of times. V gene TRBV20-1 combines with J gene TRBJ2-2, with 8 positions matching TRBD2. CDR3 size: 14 residues. Trimming at V came to 6 bases and at J to 4 bases, leaving 7 bases not matched to a gene. Germline V lookup: CDR1 DFQATT, CDR2 SNEGSKA (reference sequence). Here the CDR3 reads CSANSGTSTGELFF. In nucleotides, the CDR3 is TGCAGTGCAAATAGCGGGACCAGCACCGGGGAGCTGTTTTTT.

This clonotype has a handful of counts. The chain joins TRBV5-1 to TRBJ1-2; unclear D gene. V lost 5 bases and J lost 6, with 17 bases in between. Germline CDR1 SGHRS, CDR2 YFSETQ. The CDR3 has 14 residues. The CDR3 nucleotides are TGCGCCAGCAGTGCTCGGGGAGCCCTCGATGGCTACACCTTC. Translating it yields CASSARGALDGYTF.

This chain links TRBV9 with TRBJ2-5; D is perhaps TRBD2 (6 bases). Germline CDR1 and CDR2: SGDLS and YYNGEE. This CDR3 has 14 amino acids. V was clipped by 0 bases and J by 5 bases, with 11 bases between them. Written as DNA, the CDR3 is TGTGCCAGCAGCGTAGCGGGAGTGGCGGAGACCCAGTACTTC. This gives the protein CASSVAGVAETQYF.

This sequence joins TRBV4-1 and TRBJ1-5; 7 positions match TRBD1. CDR1 MGHRA and CDR2 YSYEKL come from the germline V gene. The CDR3 is made up of 16 amino acids. Trimming at V came to 1 base and at J to 0 bases, leaving 3 bases not matched to a gene. In DNA form, the CDR3 reads TGCGCCAGCAGCCAAGTACAGGGGAGTAGCAATCAGCCCCAGCATTTT. Translation: CASSQVQGSSNQPQHF.

This clonotype has ten or more counts. V gene TRBV20-1 combines with J gene TRBJ2-7, with 10 bases aligning to TRBD2. The V and J ends lost 6 bases and 2 bases, in that order; junction bases with no gene match: 13. There are 16 residues in the CDR3. Germline V lookup: CDR1 DFQATT, CDR2 SNEGSKA (reference sequence). The CDR3 loop is CSAIERASGGTYEQYF. Here the CDR3 DNA reads TGCAGTGCCATCGAACGGGCTAGCGGGGGCACCTACGAGCAGTACTTC.

The chain combines TRBV28 with TRBJ2-2; D remains ambiguous. Trimming removed 2 bases from V and 5 bases from J, with 6 bases in between. The CDR3 loop spans 13 amino acids. Germline V CDR1 and CDR2: MDHEN, SYDVKM. Written as DNA, the CDR3 is TGTGCCAGCAGTTTACATGGAACCGGGGAGCTGTTTTTT. Translated, it gives CASSLHGTGELFF.

This clonotype was counted between two and nine times. Given a much more abundant clone one base away, this may be a read error. This sequence joins TRBV24-1 and TRBJ1-5, with TRBD1 identical over 8 bases. CDR3 size: 14 residues. Germline V CDR1 and CDR2: KGHDR, SFDVKD. The CDR3 region is CATSAGGGNQPRHF. CDR3 DNA: TGTGCCACCAGTGCAGGGGGCGGCAATCAGCCCCGGCATTTT.

This clonotype has ten or more counts. The chain couples TRBV5-1 to TRBJ1-5, with a tentative D call TRBD1 (6 bases). The CDR3 consists of 14 residues. Germline CDR1 SGHRS, CDR2 YFSETQ. Deletions cut 0 bases from V and 6 bases from J, with 10 bases between. The CDR3 DNA is TGCGCCAGCAGCTTGGAGGGGGGGGGTCAGCCCCAGCATTTT. This translates into CASSLEGGGQPQHF.

The chain couples TRBV3-1 to TRBJ1-5; 12 nucleotides agree with TRBD1. This CDR3 spans 16 amino acids. Germline V lookup: CDR1 LGHDT, CDR2 YNNKEL (reference sequence). Germline trimming cut 3 bases from V and 6 bases from J; bases unmatched to any gene: 6. This CDR3 reads CASSHAGTGGFQPQHF. Here the CDR3 DNA reads TGTGCCAGCAGCCATGCCGGGACAGGGGGCTTTCAGCCCCAGCATTTT. Supplemented by reference TRBV3-1 and TRBJ1-5, the full variable domain reads DTAVSQTPKYLVTQMGNDKSIKCEQNLGHDTMYWYKQDSKKFLKIMFSYNNKELIINETVPNRFSPKSPDKAHLNLHINSLELGDSAVYFCASSHAGTGGFQPQHFGDGTRLSIL.

This chain links TRBV20-1 with TRBJ2-3; 7 nucleotides align to TRBD2. The CDR3 length is 14 residues. CDR1 DFQATT and CDR2 SNEGSKA come from the germline V gene (reference sequence). Losses at the gene ends were 6 bases for V and 4 bases for J; bases not matched to a gene: 10. This chain's CDR3 is CSARTSPVADTQYF. DNA of the CDR3: TGCAGTGCCAGGACTAGTCCCGTGGCAGATACGCAGTATTTT.

This clonotype appeared many times. The rearrangement links TRBV10-1 to TRBJ2-1; D perhaps matches TRBD2 (6 bases). The CDR3 covers 15 residues. The V gene's germline CDR1 is WNHNN and CDR2 SYGVQD (reference sequence). The V gene lost 0 bases and the J gene lost 7 bases, with 13 bases spanning the gap. The CDR3 protein is CASSESGTPRNEQFF. The CDR3 nucleotides are TGCGCCAGCAGTGAGTCCGGGACTCCTCGAAATGAGCAGTTCTTC.

This sequence joins TRBV10-3 and TRBJ2-3, with 8 bases fitting TRBD2. The CDR3 totals 16 residues. Germline-derived CDR1 and CDR2 are ENHRY and SYGVKD. The V gene end was trimmed by 0 bases and the J gene end by 6 bases; junction bases not matched to a gene: 8. The CDR3 bases are TGTGCCATCAGTGAGTCAAGCGGGAGAGGGTCCGATACGCAGTATTTT. This encodes CAISESSGRGSDTQYF.

This clonotype showed up many times. The genes are TRBV10-3 and TRBJ2-7; D tentatively reads TRBD1 or TRBD2 (5 bases each). This CDR3 has 13 residues. Germline CDR1 reads ENHRY; CDR2 reads SYGVKD. Trimming pared 8 bases from V and 4 bases from J, leaving 15 bases between. The CDR3, as DNA: TGTGCCATCTCATACGGGGACGGATACGAGCAGTACTTC. Amino acid sequence: CAISYGDGYEQYF.

The chain couples TRBV19 to TRBJ2-7; possibly TRBD1 for D (5 bases). V lost 9 bases, J lost 0 bases, and 9 bases lay in between. This CDR3 spans 12 amino acids. From germline, CDR1 is LNHDA and CDR2 SQIVND (reference sequence). CDR3 amino acids: CARNRSSYEQYF. The CDR3, as DNA: TGTGCCAGGAACAGGAGCTCCTACGAGCAGTACTTC.

In this sample, this clonotype turned up a few times. The chain combines TRBV20-1 with TRBJ1-5; 8 nucleotides line up with TRBD1. The germline CDR1 and CDR2 sequences are DFQATT and SNEGSKA (reference sequence). CDR3 length: 15 amino acids. CDR3 sequence reads: CSARAAGGIVQPQHF. The CDR3 nucleotides read TGCAGCGCGAGAGCGGCAGGGGGCATTGTGCAGCCCCAGCATTTT.

The table lists this clonotype with a few counts. The V gene is TRBV29-1, the J gene TRBJ2-2; D is undetermined. This CDR3 comprises 13 residues. Trimming left V 4 bases short and J 5 bases short, with 11 bases between. Germline loops: CDR1 SQVTM, CDR2 ANQGSEA. The CDR3 spells CSVVVGRTGELFF. As DNA, the CDR3 is TGCAGCGTTGTGGTGGGTAGGACCGGGGAGCTGTTTTTT.